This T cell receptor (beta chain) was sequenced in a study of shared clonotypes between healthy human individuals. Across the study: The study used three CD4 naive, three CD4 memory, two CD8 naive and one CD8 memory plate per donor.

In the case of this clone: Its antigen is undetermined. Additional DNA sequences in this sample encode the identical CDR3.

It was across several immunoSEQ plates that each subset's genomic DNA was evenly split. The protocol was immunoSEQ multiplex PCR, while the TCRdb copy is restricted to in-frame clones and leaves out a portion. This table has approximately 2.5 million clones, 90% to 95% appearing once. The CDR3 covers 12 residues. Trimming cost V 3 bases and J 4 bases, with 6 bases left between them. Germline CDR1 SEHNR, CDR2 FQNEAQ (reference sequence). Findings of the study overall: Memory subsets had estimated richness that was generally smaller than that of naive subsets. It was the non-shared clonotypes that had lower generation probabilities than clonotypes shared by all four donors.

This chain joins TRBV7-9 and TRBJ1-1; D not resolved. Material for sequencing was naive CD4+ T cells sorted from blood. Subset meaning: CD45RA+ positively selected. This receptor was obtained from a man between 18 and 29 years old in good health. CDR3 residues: CASSFGVTEAFF. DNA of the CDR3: TGTGCCAGCAGCTTTGGAGTCACTGAAGCTTTCTTT.